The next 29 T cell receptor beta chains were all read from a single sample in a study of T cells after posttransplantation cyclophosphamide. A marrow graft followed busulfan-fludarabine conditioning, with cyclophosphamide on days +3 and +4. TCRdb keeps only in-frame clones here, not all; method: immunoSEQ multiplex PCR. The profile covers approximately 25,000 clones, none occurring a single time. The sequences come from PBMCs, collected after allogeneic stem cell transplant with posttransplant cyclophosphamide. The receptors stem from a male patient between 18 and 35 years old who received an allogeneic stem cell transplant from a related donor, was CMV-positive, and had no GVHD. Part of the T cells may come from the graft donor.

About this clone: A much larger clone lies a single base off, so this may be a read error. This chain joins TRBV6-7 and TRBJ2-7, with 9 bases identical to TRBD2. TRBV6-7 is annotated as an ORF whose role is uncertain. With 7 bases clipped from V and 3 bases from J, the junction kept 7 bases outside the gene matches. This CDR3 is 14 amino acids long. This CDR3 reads CASTPRRGGYEQYF. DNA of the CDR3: TGTGCCAGCACCCCCCGGCGGGGGGGCTACGAGCAGTACTTC.

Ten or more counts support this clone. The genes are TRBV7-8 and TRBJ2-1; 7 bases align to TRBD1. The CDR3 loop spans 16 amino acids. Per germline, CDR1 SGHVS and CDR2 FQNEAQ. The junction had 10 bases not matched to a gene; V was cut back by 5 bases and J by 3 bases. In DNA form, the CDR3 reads TGTGCCAGCAGCACGTGGGACAGACAAAGCTACAATGAGCAGTTCTTC. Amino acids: CASSTWDRQSYNEQFF.

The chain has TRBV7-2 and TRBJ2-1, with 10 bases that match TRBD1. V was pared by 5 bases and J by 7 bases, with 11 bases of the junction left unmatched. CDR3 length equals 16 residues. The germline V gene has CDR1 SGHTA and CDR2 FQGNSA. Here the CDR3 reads CASSLHGTGVLNEQFF. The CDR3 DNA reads TGTGCCAGCAGCCTACACGGGACAGGGGTTCTGAATGAGCAGTTCTTC.

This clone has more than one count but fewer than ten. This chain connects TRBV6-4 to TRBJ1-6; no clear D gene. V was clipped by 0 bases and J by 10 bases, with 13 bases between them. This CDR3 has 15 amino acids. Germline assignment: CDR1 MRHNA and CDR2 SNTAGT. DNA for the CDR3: TGTGCCAGCAGTGACTCTGAGAGCTGGAGCTCACCCCTCCACTTT. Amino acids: CASSDSESWSSPLHF.

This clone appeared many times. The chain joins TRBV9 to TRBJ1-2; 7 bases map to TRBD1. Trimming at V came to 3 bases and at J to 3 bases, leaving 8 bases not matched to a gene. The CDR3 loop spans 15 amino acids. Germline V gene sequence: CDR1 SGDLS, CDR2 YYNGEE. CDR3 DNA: TGTGCCAGCAGCGCTATGGACAGGCCCCACTATGGCTACACCTTC. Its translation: CASSAMDRPHYGYTF.

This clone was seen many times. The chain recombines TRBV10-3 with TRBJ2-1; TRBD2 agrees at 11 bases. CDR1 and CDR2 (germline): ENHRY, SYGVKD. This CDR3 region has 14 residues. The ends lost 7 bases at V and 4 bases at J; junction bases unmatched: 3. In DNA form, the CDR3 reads TGTGCCATCAAGGGACTAGCGGAATACAATGAGCAGTTCTTC. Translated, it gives CAIKGLAEYNEQFF.

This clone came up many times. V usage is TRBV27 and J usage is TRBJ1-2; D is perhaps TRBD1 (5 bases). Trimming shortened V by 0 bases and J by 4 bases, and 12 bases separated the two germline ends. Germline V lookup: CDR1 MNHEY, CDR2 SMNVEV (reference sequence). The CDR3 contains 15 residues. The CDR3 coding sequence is TGTGCCAGCAGTTTATCTTCAGGGATGGGCTATGGCTACACCTTC. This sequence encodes CASSLSSGMGYGYTF.

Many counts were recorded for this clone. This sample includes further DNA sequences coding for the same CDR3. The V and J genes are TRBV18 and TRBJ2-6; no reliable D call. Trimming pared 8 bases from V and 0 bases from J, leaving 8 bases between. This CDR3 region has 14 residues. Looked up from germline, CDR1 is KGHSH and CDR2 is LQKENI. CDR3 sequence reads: CASHNSSGANVLTF. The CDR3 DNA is TGTGCCAGCCACAATTCCTCTGGGGCCAACGTCCTGACTTTC. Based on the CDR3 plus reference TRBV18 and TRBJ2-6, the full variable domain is NAGVMQNPRHLVRRRGQEARLRCSPMKGHSHVYWYRQLPEEGLKFMVYLQKENIIDESGMPKERFSAEFPKEGPSILRIQQVVRGDSAAYFCASHNSSGANVLTFGAGSRLTVL.

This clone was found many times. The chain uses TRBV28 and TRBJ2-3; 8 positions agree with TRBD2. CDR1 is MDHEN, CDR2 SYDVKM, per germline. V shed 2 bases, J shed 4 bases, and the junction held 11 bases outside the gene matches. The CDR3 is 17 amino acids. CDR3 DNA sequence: TGTGCCAGCAGTTTACCTACCTCTATCGGGGGGGCAGATACGCAGTATTTT. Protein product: CASSLPTSIGGADTQYF. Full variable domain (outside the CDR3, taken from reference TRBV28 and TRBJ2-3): DVKVTQSSRYLVKRTGEKVFLECVQDMDHENMFWYRQDPGLGLRLIYFSYDVKMKEKGDIPEGYSVSREKKERFSLILESASTNQTSMYLCASSLPTSIGGADTQYFGPGTRLTVL.

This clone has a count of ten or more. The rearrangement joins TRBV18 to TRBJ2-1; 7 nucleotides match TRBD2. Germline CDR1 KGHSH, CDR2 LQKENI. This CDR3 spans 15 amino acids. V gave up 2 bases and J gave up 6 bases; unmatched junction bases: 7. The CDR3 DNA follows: TGTGCCAGCTCACCAGCCGGGACTATTCGCAATGAGCAGTTCTTC. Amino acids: CASSPAGTIRNEQFF.

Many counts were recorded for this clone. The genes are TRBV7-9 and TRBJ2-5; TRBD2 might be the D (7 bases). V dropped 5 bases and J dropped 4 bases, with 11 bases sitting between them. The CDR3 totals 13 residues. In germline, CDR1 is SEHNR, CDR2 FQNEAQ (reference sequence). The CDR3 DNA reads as TGTGCCAGCAGCCCCGGGGGGCGAGAGACCCAGTACTTC. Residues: CASSPGGRETQYF.

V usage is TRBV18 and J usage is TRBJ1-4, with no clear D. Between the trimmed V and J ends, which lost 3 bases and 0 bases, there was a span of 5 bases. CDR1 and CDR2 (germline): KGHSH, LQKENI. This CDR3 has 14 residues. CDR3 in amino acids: CASSPRSTNEKLFF. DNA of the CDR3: TGTGCCAGCTCACCCCGTTCAACTAATGAAAAACTGTTTTTT.

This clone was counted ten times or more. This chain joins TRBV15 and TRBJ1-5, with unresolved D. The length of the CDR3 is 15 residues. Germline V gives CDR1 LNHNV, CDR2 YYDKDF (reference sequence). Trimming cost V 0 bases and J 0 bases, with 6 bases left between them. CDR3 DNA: TGTGCCACCAGCAGAGATCCGTATAGCAATCAGCCCCAGCATTTT. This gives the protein CATSRDPYSNQPQHF.

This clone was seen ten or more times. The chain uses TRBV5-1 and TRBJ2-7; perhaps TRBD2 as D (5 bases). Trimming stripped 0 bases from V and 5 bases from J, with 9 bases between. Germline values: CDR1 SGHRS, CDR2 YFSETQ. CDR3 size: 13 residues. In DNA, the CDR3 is TGCGCCAGCAGCTTGGTTGAGGGTGACGAGCAGTACTTC. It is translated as CASSLVEGDEQYF.

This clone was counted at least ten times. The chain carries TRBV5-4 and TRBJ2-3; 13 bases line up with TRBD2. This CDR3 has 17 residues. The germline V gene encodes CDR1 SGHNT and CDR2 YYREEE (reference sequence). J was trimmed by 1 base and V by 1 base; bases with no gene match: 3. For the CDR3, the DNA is TGTGCCAGCAGCTTGACTGGGACTAGCGGGGGCACAGATACGCAGTATTTT. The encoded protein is CASSLTGTSGGTDTQYF.

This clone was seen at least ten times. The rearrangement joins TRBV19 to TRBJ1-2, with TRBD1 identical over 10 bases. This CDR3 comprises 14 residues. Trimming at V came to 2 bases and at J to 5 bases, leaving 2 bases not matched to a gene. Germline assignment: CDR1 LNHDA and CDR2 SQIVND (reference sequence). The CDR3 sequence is CASSIPDRGYGYTF. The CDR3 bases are TGTGCCAGTAGTATACCGGACAGGGGGTATGGCTACACCTTC.

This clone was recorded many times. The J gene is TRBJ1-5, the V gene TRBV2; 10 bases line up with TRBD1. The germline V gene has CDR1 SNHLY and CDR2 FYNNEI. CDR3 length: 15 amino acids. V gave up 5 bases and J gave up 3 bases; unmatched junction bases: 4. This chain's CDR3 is CASSPGQGTNQPQHF. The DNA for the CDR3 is TGTGCCAGCAGTCCGGGACAGGGGACCAATCAGCCCCAGCATTTT.

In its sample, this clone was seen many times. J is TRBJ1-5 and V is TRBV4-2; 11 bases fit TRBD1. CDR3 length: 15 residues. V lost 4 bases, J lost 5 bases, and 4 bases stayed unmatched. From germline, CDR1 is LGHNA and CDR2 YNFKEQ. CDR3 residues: CASSPGQGAYQPQHF. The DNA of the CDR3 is TGTGCCAGCAGCCCTGGACAGGGGGCCTATCAGCCCCAGCATTTT.

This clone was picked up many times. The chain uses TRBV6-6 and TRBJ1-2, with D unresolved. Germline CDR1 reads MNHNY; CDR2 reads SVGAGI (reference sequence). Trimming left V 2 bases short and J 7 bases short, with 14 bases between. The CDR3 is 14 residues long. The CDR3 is CASSYSGLGSGYTF. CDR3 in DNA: TGTGCCAGCAGTTACAGCGGTTTAGGTAGTGGCTACACCTTC.

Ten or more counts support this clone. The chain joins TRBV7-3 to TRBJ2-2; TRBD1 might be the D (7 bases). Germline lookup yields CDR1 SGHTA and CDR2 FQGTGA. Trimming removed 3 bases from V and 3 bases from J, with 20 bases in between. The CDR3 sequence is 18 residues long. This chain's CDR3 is CASSFPRGDPEDTGELFF. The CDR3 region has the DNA TGTGCCAGCAGCTTCCCCAGGGGGGACCCCGAGGACACCGGGGAGCTGTTTTTT.

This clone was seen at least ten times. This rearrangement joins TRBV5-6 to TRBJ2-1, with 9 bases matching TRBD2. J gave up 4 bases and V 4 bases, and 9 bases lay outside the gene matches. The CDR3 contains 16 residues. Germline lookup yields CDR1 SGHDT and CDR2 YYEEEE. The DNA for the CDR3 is TGTGCCAGCAGCCCAAGTGCGGGGGGGCCTTACAATGAGCAGTTCTTC. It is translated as CASSPSAGGPYNEQFF.

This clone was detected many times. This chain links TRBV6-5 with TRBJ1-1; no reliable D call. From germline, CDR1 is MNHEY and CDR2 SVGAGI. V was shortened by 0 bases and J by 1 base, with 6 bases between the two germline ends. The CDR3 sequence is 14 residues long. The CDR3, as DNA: TGTGCCAGCAGTTACTCACAGAGGAACACTGAAGCTTTCTTT. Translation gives CASSYSQRNTEAFF.

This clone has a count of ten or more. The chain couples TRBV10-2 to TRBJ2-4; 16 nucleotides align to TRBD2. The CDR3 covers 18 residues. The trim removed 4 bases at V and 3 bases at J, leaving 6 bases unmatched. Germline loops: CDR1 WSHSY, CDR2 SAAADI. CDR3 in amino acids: CASSGGLAGGPDKNIQYF. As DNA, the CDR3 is TGCGCCAGCAGTGGGGGACTAGCGGGAGGGCCGGACAAAAACATTCAGTACTTC.

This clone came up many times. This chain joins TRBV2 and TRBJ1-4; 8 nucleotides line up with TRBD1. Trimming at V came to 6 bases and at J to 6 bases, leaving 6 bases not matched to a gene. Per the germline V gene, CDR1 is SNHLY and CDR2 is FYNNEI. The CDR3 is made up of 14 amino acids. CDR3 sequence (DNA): TGTGCCAGCAGCCAAGGACAGGGATATGAAAAACTGTTTTTT. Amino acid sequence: CASSQGQGYEKLFF.

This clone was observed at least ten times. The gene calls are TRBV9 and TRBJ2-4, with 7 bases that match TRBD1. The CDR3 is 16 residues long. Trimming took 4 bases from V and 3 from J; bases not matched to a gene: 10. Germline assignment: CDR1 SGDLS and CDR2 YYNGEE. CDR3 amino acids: CASSRPTGRGKNIQYF. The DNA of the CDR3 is TGTGCCAGCAGCCGACCGACAGGGCGCGGCAAAAACATTCAGTACTTC.

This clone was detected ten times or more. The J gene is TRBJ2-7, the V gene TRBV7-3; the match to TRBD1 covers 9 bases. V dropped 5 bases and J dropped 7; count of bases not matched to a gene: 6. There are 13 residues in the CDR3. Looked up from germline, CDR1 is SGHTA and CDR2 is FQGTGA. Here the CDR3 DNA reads TGTGCCAGCAGCATGACAGGGGGGAGAGAGCAGTACTTC. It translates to CASSMTGGREQYF.

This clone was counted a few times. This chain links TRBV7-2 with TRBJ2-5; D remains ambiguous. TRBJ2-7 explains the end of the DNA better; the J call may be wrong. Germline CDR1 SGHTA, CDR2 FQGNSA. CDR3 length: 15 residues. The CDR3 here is CASSLAVPSSYEQYF. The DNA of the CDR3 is TGTGCCAGCAGCTTAGCGGTACCCTCCTCCTACGAGCAGTACTTC.

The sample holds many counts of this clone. The CDR3 DNA reads as TGCGCCAGCAGCCAAGAAGGGGGCCATGGCTACACCTTC. Its translation is CASSQEGGHGYTF. V usage is TRBV4-1 and J usage is TRBJ1-2; TRBD1 agrees at 7 bases. Looked up from germline, CDR1 is MGHRA and CDR2 is YSYEKL. The CDR3 contains 13 residues. Unmatched junction bases numbered 1, after V lost 0 bases and J lost 6 bases.

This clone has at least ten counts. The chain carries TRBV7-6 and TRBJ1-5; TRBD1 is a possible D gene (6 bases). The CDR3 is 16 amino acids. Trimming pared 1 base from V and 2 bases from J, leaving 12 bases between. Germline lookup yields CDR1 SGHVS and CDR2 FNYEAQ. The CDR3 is CASSLVAGAGNQPQHF. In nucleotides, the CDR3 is TGTGCCAGCAGCTTAGTAGCAGGGGCTGGCAATCAGCCCCAGCATTTT.